The 25 T cell receptor beta chains below come from one sample, sequenced in a study of technical replicates of blood from a handful of donors. Some clones are missing from TCRdb's copy, which holds only in-frame ones; the method was immunoSEQ multiplex PCR. The sample contains about 100,000 clones, 95% of which appear only once. The sample comprised T cells isolated from PBMCs. The receptors were gathered from a human donor in good health.

V gene TRBV27 combines with J gene TRBJ1-1; D is unresolved. The CDR3 loop spans 16 amino acids. V lost 2 bases, J lost 4 bases, and 17 bases lay in between. Germline lookup yields CDR1 MNHEY and CDR2 SMNVEV (reference sequence). CDR3 in amino acids: CASSLGIGVYTTEAFF. The CDR3 region has the DNA TGTGCCAGCAGTTTAGGTATCGGGGTATATACCACTGAAGCTTTCTTT.

CDR3 sequence (DNA): TGTGCCAGCAGCGCCCGGGTCTTGACTCGTAATGAGCAGTTCTTC. Translated, it gives CASSARVLTRNEQFF. The chain uses TRBV7-9 and TRBJ2-1, with D unresolved. V was pared by 5 bases and J by 7 bases, with 18 bases between. This CDR3 region has 15 residues. Germline V gives CDR1 SEHNR, CDR2 FQNEAQ (reference sequence).

The chain joins TRBV6-1 to TRBJ1-2, with 7 bases fitting TRBD1. This CDR3 comprises 12 residues. Per the germline V gene, CDR1 is MNHNS and CDR2 is SASEGT. The V segment lost 8 bases and the J segment 4 bases; nucleotides outside the gene matches: 4. The CDR3 region is CASRGQVYGYTF. For the CDR3, the DNA is TGTGCCAGCCGAGGACAGGTCTATGGCTACACCTTC.

The chain is built from TRBV5-1 and TRBJ2-5; the D gene is possibly TRBD1 (6 bases). From germline, CDR1 is SGHRS and CDR2 YFSETQ. V was clipped by 1 base and J by 10 bases, with 11 bases between them. The CDR3 is 12 amino acids. The CDR3, as DNA: TGCGCCAGCAGCTTGAACAGGGCTGACCAGTACTTC. Encoded protein: CASSLNRADQYF.

The V call is TRBV9, the J call TRBJ2-2, with a tentative D call TRBD2 (6 bases). The CDR3 runs to 17 residues. V dropped 0 bases and J dropped 3 bases, with 15 bases sitting between them. Germline V lookup: CDR1 SGDLS, CDR2 YYNGEE. CDR3 sequence reads: CASSVGIEGGDTGELFF. As DNA, the CDR3 is TGTGCCAGCAGCGTAGGTATCGAGGGAGGCGACACCGGGGAGCTGTTTTTT.

V usage is TRBV5-1 and J usage is TRBJ2-3; 11 bases fit TRBD2. The CDR3 extends over 15 amino acids. With V trimmed by 6 bases and J by 5 bases, 8 bases remained unmatched. CDR1 is SGHRS and CDR2 is YFSETQ in the germline V gene. The CDR3 is CASTLSGGAEDTQYF. CDR3 sequence (DNA): TGCGCCAGCACCCTTAGCGGGGGGGCGGAAGATACGCAGTATTTT. The variable domain in full, completed from reference TRBV5-1 and TRBJ2-3, reads KAGVTQTPRYLIKTRGQQVTLSCSPISGHRSVSWYQQTPGQGLQFLFEYFSETQRNKGNFPGRFSGRQFSNSRSEMNVSTLELGDSALYLCASTLSGGAEDTQYFGPGTRLTVL.

This clone was observed once. This chain connects TRBV5-1 to TRBJ2-7, with TRBD1 as a possible D gene (5 bases). The CDR3 spans 15 residues. CDR1 is SGHRS, CDR2 YFSETQ, per germline. V was trimmed by 0 bases and J by 0 bases, leaving 10 bases between them. CDR3 loop: CASSLAQGSSYEQYF. The CDR3 DNA sequence: TGCGCCAGCAGCTTGGCTCAGGGAAGCTCCTACGAGCAGTACTTC.

The chain employs TRBV11-3 and TRBJ1-1, with 8 nucleotides matching TRBD1. The CDR3 length is 14 residues. Trimming removed 4 bases from V and 5 bases from J; junction bases left unmatched: 6. Germline values: CDR1 SGHNT, CDR2 YENEEA. CDR3 DNA: TGTGCCAGCAGCTCCCAGGGGGCGGATACTGAAGCTTTCTTT. Its translation is CASSSQGADTEAFF.

The chain employs TRBV27 and TRBJ2-1; a weak D match, TRBD1 (5 bases). This CDR3 has 14 residues. Germline values: CDR1 MNHEY, CDR2 SMNVEV (reference sequence). Trimming stripped 2 bases from V and 0 bases from J, with 5 bases between. The CDR3 sequence: CASSLRGSYNEQFF. The CDR3 region has the DNA TGTGCCAGCAGTTTAAGGGGCTCCTACAATGAGCAGTTCTTC.

The gene calls are TRBV11-3 and TRBJ1-1, with D unclear. The CDR3 runs to 13 residues. Trimming took off 4 bases at V and 7 bases at J, with 13 bases between the two ends. Germline V gene data show CDR1 as SGHNT and CDR2 as YENEEA. The CDR3 DNA reads as TGTGCCAGCAGCTCCGAACATGGGAGTGAAGCTTTCTTT. Protein: CASSSEHGSEAFF. The whole variable domain, filled in from reference TRBV11-3 and TRBJ1-1, reads EAGVVQSPRYKIIEKKQPVAFWCNPISGHNTLYWYLQNLGQGPELLIRYENEEAVDDSQLPKDRFSAERLKGVDSTLKIQPAELGDSAVYLCASSSEHGSEAFFGQGTRLTVV.

The chain couples TRBV19 to TRBJ1-2, with no clear D. V was cut by 5 bases and J by 6 bases, with 13 bases left in between. The CDR3 extends over 13 amino acids. The germline CDR1 and CDR2 sequences are LNHDA and SQIVND (reference sequence). The CDR3 DNA sequence: TGTGCCAGTAGTCCCCGCGGGGAGCATGGCTACACCTTC. It codes for CASSPRGEHGYTF.

The chain couples TRBV2 to TRBJ1-1; the D gene is possibly TRBD1 (5 bases). V lost 4 bases, J lost 3 bases, and 18 bases lay in between. The CDR3 sequence is 16 residues long. Germline CDR1 and CDR2: SNHLY and FYNNEI. The CDR3 DNA follows: TGTGCCAGCAGTGGAGGTGCGGGGCTCGCGGACACTGAAGCTTTCTTT. Translating gives CASSGGAGLADTEAFF. Drawing the rest from reference TRBV2 and TRBJ1-1, the complete variable domain is EPEVTQTPSHQVTQMGQEVILRCVPISNHLYFYWYRQILGQKVEFLVSFYNNEISEKSEIFDDQFSVERPDGSNFTLKIRSTKLEDSAMYFCASSGGAGLADTEAFFGQGTRLTVV.

V and J are TRBV4-1 and TRBJ1-6, with 8 bases matching TRBD1. Germline-derived CDR1 and CDR2 are MGHRA and YSYEKL. The CDR3 length is 16 residues. The J segment lost 7 bases and the V segment lost 2 bases, leaving 7 bases of the junction unmatched. The CDR3 reads CASSQQTGAQNSPLHF. The CDR3 DNA reads TGCGCCAGCAGCCAACAGACAGGGGCTCAAAATTCACCCCTCCACTTT.

The count of this clone is one. The chain recombines TRBV5-8 with TRBJ2-3; D possibly corresponds to TRBD2 (6 bases). The V gene lost 1 base and the J gene lost 0 bases, with 12 bases spanning the gap. Germline-derived CDR1 and CDR2 are SGHTS and YDEGEE. The CDR3 extends over 16 amino acids. Here the CDR3 reads CASSLNGGSSTDTQYF. The DNA of the CDR3 is TGTGCCAGCAGCTTGAACGGGGGTTCTAGCACAGATACGCAGTATTTT.

This clone has a single count. J is TRBJ2-5 and V is TRBV20-1; D is unresolved. This CDR3 has 11 residues. Trimming cost V 1 base and J 5 bases, with 5 bases left between them. CDR1 DFQATT and CDR2 SNEGSKA come from the germline V gene (reference sequence). This CDR3 reads CSARGRETQYF. CDR3 DNA sequence: TGCAGTGCTAGAGGGCGGGAGACCCAGTACTTC.

In DNA form, the CDR3 reads TGTGCCAGCAGCGCCGCTAGCGGGGGATGGAATGAGCAGTTCTTC. It yields the protein CASSAASGGWNEQFF. This sequence joins TRBV9 and TRBJ2-1, with 10 bases lining up with TRBD2. CDR3 size: 15 residues. Germline V lookup: CDR1 SGDLS, CDR2 YYNGEE. With 3 bases clipped from V and 7 bases from J, the junction kept 7 bases outside the gene matches.

The CDR3 protein is CASSPSTGAVYEQYF. Here the CDR3 DNA reads TGTGCCAGCAGCCCTTCGACAGGGGCGGTCTACGAGCAGTACTTC. V gene TRBV11-2 combines with J gene TRBJ2-7, with 8 bases matching TRBD1. V lost 5 bases and J lost 3; bases outside the gene matches: 9. CDR3 length equals 15 residues. Germline loops: CDR1 SGHAT, CDR2 FQNNGV. The variable domain in full, completed from reference TRBV11-2 and TRBJ2-7, reads EAGVAQSPRYKIIEKRQSVAFWCNPISGHATLYWYQQILGQGPKLLIQFQNNGVVDDSQLPKDRFSAERLKGVDSTLKIQPAKLEDSAVYLCASSPSTGAVYEQYFGPGTRLTVT.

This clone showed up just once. The chain has TRBV7-6 and TRBJ2-1, with TRBD2 matching 13 bases. The J segment lost 5 bases and the V segment lost 4 bases, leaving 5 bases of the junction unmatched. The CDR3 loop spans 16 amino acids. Germline V CDR1 and CDR2: SGHVS, FNYEAQ. The CDR3 DNA reads TGTGCCAGCAGCTCTTGGACTAGCGGGGGCAACAATGAGCAGTTCTTC. This encodes CASSSWTSGGNNEQFF.

This chain links TRBV14 with TRBJ2-5; D is ambiguous. CDR1 is SGHDN, CDR2 FVKESK, per germline. The CDR3 is 13 amino acids. With 1 base removed from V and 9 bases from J, the gap between germline ends came to 12 bases. CDR3 coding DNA: TGTGCCAGCAGCCAAGGTATAGAGAGGCCCCAGTACTTC. Encoded protein: CASSQGIERPQYF.

J is TRBJ2-3 and V is TRBV6-6; D uncertain. The CDR3 is 11 amino acids. Trimming removed 5 bases at V and 4 bases at J, with 4 bases between. Germline loops: CDR1 MNHNY, CDR2 SVGAGI (reference sequence). The CDR3 here is CASSRADTQYF. The CDR3 DNA sequence: TGTGCCAGCAGTCGGGCAGATACGCAGTATTTT.

The rearrangement joins TRBV2 to TRBJ1-2; tentative D call: TRBD1 (5 bases). Trimming cost V 1 base and J 6 bases, with 12 bases left between them. The germline CDR1 and CDR2 sequences are SNHLY and FYNNEI. This CDR3 has 14 residues. The CDR3 here is CASSEVIKGNGYTF. In DNA form, the CDR3 reads TGTGCCAGCAGTGAAGTGATAAAGGGGAATGGCTACACCTTC.

The chain joins TRBV11-2 to TRBJ2-3; D is possibly TRBD1 (6 bases). V lost 2 bases and J 0 bases, leaving 12 bases between the germline ends. Germline loops: CDR1 SGHAT, CDR2 FQNNGV. The CDR3 runs to 16 residues. The CDR3 spells CASSLFAGASTDTQYF. The CDR3 nucleotides are TGTGCCAGCAGCTTATTCGCAGGGGCTAGCACAGATACGCAGTATTTT.

This rearrangement joins TRBV6-5 to TRBJ1-3; D unresolved. Trimming cost V 4 bases and J 1 base, with 11 bases left between them. The CDR3 is 15 residues long. Germline lookup yields CDR1 MNHEY and CDR2 SVGAGI. The CDR3 bases are TGTGCCAGCAGTTTTAGTCGGGGATCTGGAAACACCATATATTTT. Its protein is CASSFSRGSGNTIYF.

The gene calls are TRBV29-1 and TRBJ2-1, with 10 bases fitting TRBD1. CDR1 and CDR2 from the germline V gene are SQVTM and ANQGSEA. With V trimmed by 5 bases and J by 3 bases, 10 bases remained unmatched. This CDR3 comprises 16 residues. The CDR3 DNA is TGCAGCGTTTATACCGGGACAGGGGATTACTACAATGAGCAGTTCTTC. Translated, it gives CSVYTGTGDYYNEQFF.

CDR3 bases: TGCGCCAGCAGCCAAGAATTGGGGGGGGGACTAGTCTCCTACGAGCAGTACTTC. Translation gives CASSQELGGGLVSYEQYF. The V and J genes are TRBV4-1 and TRBJ2-7; 8 bases fit TRBD2. The CDR3 loop spans 18 amino acids. Germline values: CDR1 MGHRA, CDR2 YSYEKL. V was pared by 0 bases and J by 0 bases, with 10 bases of the junction left unmatched.